The clone carrying this TCR beta chain has at least ten counts. Its antigen is unknown. The data were obtained in a study of T cells in Graves' hyperthyroidism and ophthalmopathy. Study-wide findings and caveats: Most thyroid clonotypes with frequency above 0.001 were detected in blood.

The CDR3 regions of TCR beta were amplified from RNA transcripts. With the HTBI primer set, the TCR CDR3 went through a first round of RT-PCR. TCRdb processed the multiplex PCR reads anew with MiXCR; each CDR3 protein has one entry. Of about 640,000 distinct CDR3 sequences in the sample, more than 12% were seen once. The TCR originated in a woman aged 50 to 60 with Graves' ophthalmopathy. The sample was blood.

The CDR3 spells CASSLVSGPPQGRRETQYF. CDR3 bases: TGTGCCAGCAGCTTAGTCTCGGGTCCCCCACAGGGGAGAAGGGAGACCCAGTACTTC. V is TRBV7-2 and J is TRBJ2-5; TRBD1 aligns across 7 bases. From germline, CDR1 is SGHTA and CDR2 FQGNSA. This CDR3 comprises 19 residues. With V trimmed by 1 base and J by 5 bases, 19 bases remained unmatched. Supplemented by reference TRBV7-2 and TRBJ2-5, the full variable domain reads GAGVSQSPSNKVTEKGKDVELRCDPISGHTALYWYRQSLGQGLEFLIYFQGNSAPDKSGLPSDRFSAERTGGSVSTLTIQRTQQEDSAVYLCASSLVSGPPQGRRETQYFGPGTRLLVL.